One sample yielded the 6 T cell receptor beta chains listed below, sequenced in a study of CD8 T cells in ankylosing spondylitis. Via MiXCR, TCRdb re-called the 5' RACE reads, giving one row per CDR3 protein. This table holds some 840,000 distinct CDR3 sequences, 12% found once. Study results and caveats: A motif in TCR beta, a set of eight or nine highly homologous variants, appeared characteristic of ankylosing spondylitis blood.

These receptors have no identified antigens. Input material: blood, either unsorted or a sorted T cell fraction (not recorded which). The source is a male donor with ankylosing spondylitis.

The genes are TRBV4-2 and TRBJ1-5, with D possibly TRBD1 on 5 matching bases. CDR1 is LGHNA and CDR2 is YNFKEQ in the germline V gene. CDR3 length: 15 residues. V lost 3 bases and J lost 5, with 14 bases in between. CDR3: CASSQTGTDDQPQHF. The CDR3 region has the DNA TGTGCCAGCAGCCAGACCGGGACTGACGATCAGCCCCAGCATTTT.

This clonotype was observed at least ten times. CDR3 in amino acids: CASSLAQESEKLFF. As DNA, the CDR3 is TGTGCCAGCAGCTTAGCGCAGGAAAGTGAAAAACTGTTTTTT. This chain uses TRBV7-9 with TRBJ1-4; unclear D gene. CDR1 is SEHNR and CDR2 is FQNEAQ in the germline V gene (reference sequence). There are 14 residues in the CDR3. The V gene lost 0 bases and the J gene lost 7 bases, with 9 bases spanning the gap. The whole variable domain, filled in from reference TRBV7-9 and TRBJ1-4, reads DTGVSQNPRHKITKRGQNVTFRCDPISEHNRLYWYRQTLGQGPEFLTYFQNEAQLEKSRLLSDRFSAERPKGSFSTLEIQRTEQGDSAMYLCASSLAQESEKLFFGSGTQLSVL.

This clonotype showed up just a few times. The chain is built from TRBV4-2 and TRBJ2-7; TRBD2 is a possible D gene (6 bases). This CDR3 is 18 amino acids long. Trimming took off 4 bases at V and 3 bases at J, with 25 bases between the two ends. CDR1 and CDR2 from the germline V gene are LGHNA and YNFKEQ. The CDR3 DNA follows: TGTGCCAGCAGCCCCGGACCCACGGGACTGCAAGCGGGCTACGAGCAGTACTTC. Residues: CASSPGPTGLQAGYEQYF.

This clonotype was picked up many times. CDR3 amino acids: CASSTPGTSGSREQYF. CDR3 sequence (DNA): TGTGCCAGCAGCACCCCCGGGACTAGCGGGAGCAGGGAGCAGTACTTC. V and J are TRBV11-2 and TRBJ2-7; 14 bases are a match to TRBD2. CDR3 length: 16 amino acids. Germline V gene lookup returns CDR1 SGHAT and CDR2 FQNNGV. V lost 5 bases and J lost 7; bases outside the gene matches: 10.

Only a few counts were recorded for this clonotype. The V call is TRBV4-1, the J call TRBJ2-2; TRBD1 agrees at 7 bases. After removal of 2 bases from V and 1 base from J, the junction contained 7 bases not matched to a gene. Germline CDR1 MGHRA, CDR2 YSYEKL. CDR3 size: 17 residues. The CDR3 protein is CASSQTGQSKNTGELFF. The CDR3 DNA reads TGCGCCAGCAGCCAAACGGGACAGAGTAAGAACACCGGGGAGCTGTTTTTT.

This clonotype has just a few counts. The chain recombines TRBV5-1 with TRBJ2-7; 7 nucleotides agree with TRBD2. Germline CDR1 reads SGHRS; CDR2 reads YFSETQ. The CDR3 loop spans 12 amino acids. Trimming took 6 bases from V and 6 from J; bases not matched to a gene: 6. The chain's CDR3 is CASTPGGFEQYF. The CDR3 nucleotides are TGCGCCAGCACCCCGGGAGGTTTCGAGCAGTACTTC.